A single sample is the source of the 10 T cell receptor beta chains below, sequenced in a study of blood T cell repertoires in COVID-19. Profiling relied on immunoSEQ multiplex PCR, and the TCRdb table lists in-frame clones only, not all of them. The data show about 110,000 clones, 88% seen once. Sequenced sample: peripheral blood. Every receptor here comes from a human donor in a cohort sampled during active COVID-19.

J is TRBJ2-1 and V is TRBV19; a weak D match, TRBD1 (5 bases). CDR1 and CDR2 from the germline V gene are LNHDA and SQIVND (reference sequence). The CDR3 has 15 residues. V lost 4 bases to trimming and J lost 8 bases, with 18 bases between them. CDR3: CASSTASGWGDEQFF. CDR3 DNA: TGTGCCAGTAGTACGGCCTCAGGGTGGGGCGATGAGCAGTTCTTC.

In its sample, this clone was seen once. The V gene is TRBV6-6, the J gene TRBJ2-5; 7 bases fit TRBD2. The CDR3 contains 14 residues. Trimming removed 9 bases from V and 0 bases from J; junction bases left unmatched: 7. The germline V gene encodes CDR1 MNHNY and CDR2 SVGAGI (reference sequence). The DNA of the CDR3 is TGTGCCAGTAAAACCAGCGGGAACCAAGAGACCCAGTACTTC. Protein sequence: CASKTSGNQETQYF.

The chain is built from TRBV27 and TRBJ2-7, with D perhaps TRBD2 (5 bases). V was trimmed by 0 bases and J by 3 bases, leaving 12 bases between them. Germline V gene lookup returns CDR1 MNHEY and CDR2 SMNVEV (reference sequence). This CDR3 spans 15 amino acids. CDR3 sequence: CASSLSDPDYYEQYF. The CDR3 nucleotides read TGTGCCAGCAGTTTATCGGACCCAGACTACTACGAGCAGTACTTC.

The CDR3 here is CASSLSGTSGYEQYF. In DNA, the CDR3 is TGTGCCAGCAGCCTCTCCGGGACTTCAGGCTACGAGCAGTACTTC. J is TRBJ2-7 and V is TRBV7-9; tentatively, D is TRBD2 (6 bases). CDR1 is SEHNR, CDR2 FQNEAQ, per germline (reference sequence). V was pared by 5 bases and J by 3 bases, with 17 bases between. This CDR3 region has 15 residues.

This clone has a handful of counts. This sequence joins TRBV5-4 and TRBJ2-2, with TRBD1 matching over 8 bases. The CDR3 is 15 residues long. The V gene's germline CDR1 is SGHNT and CDR2 YYREEE (reference sequence). Trimming at V came to 2 bases and at J to 6 bases, leaving 6 bases not matched to a gene. CDR3 sequence: CASSLTDRAAGELFF. DNA for the CDR3: TGTGCCAGCAGCTTAACGGACAGGGCAGCCGGGGAGCTGTTTTTT.

Only one count was recorded for this clone. The chain has TRBV10-3 and TRBJ2-6; maybe TRBD2 (7 bases). Trimming took off 1 base at V and 4 bases at J, with 8 bases between the two ends. The CDR3 has 15 amino acids. Per the germline V gene, CDR1 is ENHRY and CDR2 is SYGVKD. The CDR3 loop is CAISEWGGGANVLTF. The CDR3 coding sequence is TGTGCCATCAGTGAGTGGGGGGGCGGGGCCAACGTCCTGACTTTC.

The gene calls are TRBV3-1 (or the pseudogene TRBV3-2) and TRBJ2-1; no clear D. CDR1 is LGHDT, CDR2 YNNKEL, per germline (reference sequence). The CDR3 contains 15 residues. V was cut by 0 bases and J by 0 bases, with 6 bases left in between. The CDR3 loop reads CASSQDWSSYNEQFF. The CDR3, as DNA: TGTGCCAGCAGCCAAGATTGGAGCTCCTACAATGAGCAGTTCTTC.

The chain has TRBV27 and TRBJ1-1, with TRBD1 matching 8 bases. V lost 1 base and J lost 5; bases outside the gene matches: 6. The CDR3 is made up of 15 amino acids. CDR1 is MNHEY, CDR2 SMNVEV, per germline (reference sequence). CDR3 nucleotides: TGTGCCAGCAGTTTATATCAGGGGGCGCAAACTGAAGCTTTCTTT. This translates into CASSLYQGAQTEAFF.

The chain recombines TRBV18 with TRBJ2-7, with 11 bases matching TRBD2. The germline CDR1 and CDR2 sequences are KGHSH and LQKENI. V shed 3 bases and J 4 bases; nucleotides not matched to a gene: 5. The CDR3 is 15 residues long. CDR3 amino acids: CASSPPGTSGYEQYF. DNA for the CDR3: TGTGCCAGCTCACCCCCCGGGACTAGCGGTTACGAGCAGTACTTC. The full variable domain, in which reference TRBV18 and TRBJ2-7 provide the parts outside the CDR3, is NAGVMQNPRHLVRRRGQEARLRCSPMKGHSHVYWYRQLPEEGLKFMVYLQKENIIDESGMPKERFSAEFPKEGPSILRIQQVVRGDSAAYFCASSPPGTSGYEQYFGPGTRLTVT.

This rearrangement joins TRBV7-6 to TRBJ2-7; maybe TRBD2 (7 bases). Trimming left V 2 bases short and J 4 bases short, with 15 bases between. Germline values: CDR1 SGHVS, CDR2 FNYEAQ. This CDR3 is built from 15 residues. The CDR3 sequence is CASSLIAGALYEQYF. The CDR3 bases are TGTGCCAGCAGCTTAATTGCGGGGGCACTATACGAGCAGTACTTC.